These 24 T cell receptor beta chains came from one sample sequenced in a study of T cells after yellow fever vaccination. TCRdb itself ran the 5' RACE reads through MiXCR, one entry per CDR3 protein. Here the sample spans roughly 260,000 distinct CDR3 sequences, about an eighth being singletons. The input for sequencing was CD4+ T cells sorted from PBMCs, taken 45 days after the yellow fever booster vaccination. These receptor sequences come from a man aged 25 to 40 who received the YFV17D yellow fever vaccine.

This clonotype showed up just a few times. The CDR3 DNA sequence: TGTGCCAGACCTAACACCCGGACCCAGTACTTC. Amino acid sequence: CARPNTRTQYF. This sequence joins TRBV12-3 or TRBV12-4 and TRBJ2-5; D not resolved. The CDR3 has 11 residues. V lost 9 bases and J 7 bases, leaving 12 bases between the germline ends.

This clonotype has more than one count but fewer than ten. The chain has TRBV12-3 or TRBV12-4 and TRBJ2-7; TRBD2 is a possible D gene (6 bases). V lost 7 bases, J lost 3 bases, and 16 bases lay in between. This CDR3 spans 14 amino acids. Written as DNA, the CDR3 is TGTGCCAGCAACTTGGAGGGGCGCGACTACGAGCAGTACTTC. This translates into CASNLEGRDYEQYF.

The genes are TRBV12-3 or TRBV12-4 and TRBJ2-1; D is perhaps TRBD2 (6 bases). V dropped 7 bases and J dropped 4 bases, with 14 bases sitting between them. The CDR3 has 14 amino acids. The CDR3 sequence: CASTPGEPYNEQFF. The CDR3 DNA reads TGTGCCAGCACTCCGGGGGAGCCATACAATGAGCAGTTCTTC.

This clonotype was observed a few times. The chain combines TRBV2 with TRBJ2-3; 12 nucleotides line up with TRBD2. The CDR3 covers 15 residues. After removal of 4 bases from V and 6 bases from J, the junction contained 5 bases not matched to a gene. CDR1 is SNHLY and CDR2 is FYNNEI in the germline V gene. CDR3 DNA sequence: TGTGCCAGCAGTGTACTAGCGGGAGGAGGGGATACGCAGTATTTT. The encoded protein is CASSVLAGGGDTQYF.

This clonotype was seen more than once but under ten times. The chain couples TRBV10-3 to TRBJ2-1, with TRBD2 matching over 8 bases. This CDR3 spans 14 amino acids. J gave up 9 bases and V 8 bases, and 12 bases lay outside the gene matches. Germline V CDR1 and CDR2: ENHRY, SYGVKD. The CDR3 DNA follows: TGTGCCATCGGGACGGGAGGGCACAACGGTGAGCAGTTCTTC. It encodes CAIGTGGHNGEQFF.

This clonotype was counted a few times. This chain connects TRBV5-1 to TRBJ1-1; TRBD1 agrees at 8 bases. The CDR3 is 13 residues long. Trimming removed 5 bases from V and 8 bases from J; junction bases left unmatched: 8. CDR1 SGHRS and CDR2 YFSETQ come from the germline V gene. This chain's CDR3 is CASRSNRDREAFF. CDR3 coding DNA: TGCGCCAGCAGATCGAACCGGGACAGGGAAGCTTTCTTT.

This clonotype was observed a handful of times. The V gene is TRBV9, the J gene TRBJ2-1, with 7 bases aligning to TRBD2. Looked up from germline, CDR1 is SGDLS and CDR2 is YYNGEE. The CDR3 sequence is 19 residues long. V lost 0 bases and J lost 4; bases outside the gene matches: 16. Written as DNA, the CDR3 is TGTGCCAGCAGCGTAGCCGAGGGGACTAACATTTACGAGTACAATGAGCAGTTCTTC. Protein product: CASSVAEGTNIYEYNEQFF.

This clonotype has at least ten counts. The rearrangement links TRBV7-2 to TRBJ1-2; D is undetermined. The germline V gene encodes CDR1 SGHTA and CDR2 FQGNSA. There are 15 residues in the CDR3. Trimming shortened V by 2 bases and J by 5 bases, and 15 bases separated the two germline ends. The CDR3 sequence is CASSLYGSGEYGYTF. In DNA, the CDR3 is TGTGCCAGCAGCTTATATGGTTCGGGAGAATATGGCTACACCTTC.

The genes are TRBV7-2 and TRBJ2-7, with TRBD1 as a possible D gene (6 bases). Between the trimmed V and J ends, which lost 5 bases and 4 bases, there was a span of 9 bases. This CDR3 region has 12 residues. Germline V CDR1 and CDR2: SGHTA, FQGNSA. CDR3 protein: CASSATGYEQYF. In DNA form, the CDR3 reads TGTGCCAGCAGCGCGACAGGATACGAGCAGTACTTC.

The chain has TRBV28 and TRBJ2-7; no reliable D call. Germline values: CDR1 MDHEN, CDR2 SYDVKM. This CDR3 has 12 residues. Trimming removed 10 bases from V and 3 bases from J, with 13 bases in between. CDR3 nucleotide sequence: TGTGCCATCCAACAATCAGACTACGAGCAGTACTTC. It translates to CAIQQSDYEQYF.

This clonotype has just a few counts. The CDR3 region has the DNA TGCAGTGCGGTCCCAAGCGGGAGCTCCTACAATGAGCAGTTCTTC. It encodes CSAVPSGSSYNEQFF. The J gene is TRBJ2-1, the V gene TRBV20-1; 8 positions match TRBD2. The CDR3 consists of 15 residues. Germline lookup yields CDR1 DFQATT and CDR2 SNEGSKA (reference sequence). V dropped 6 bases and J dropped 0; count of bases not matched to a gene: 7.

This clonotype came up a few times. The V gene is TRBV11-1, the J gene TRBJ2-2; 10 bases map to TRBD2. V shed 3 bases and J 1 base; nucleotides not matched to a gene: 8. This CDR3 is built from 18 residues. CDR1 and CDR2 (germline): SGHAT, FQDESV (reference sequence). CDR3 region: CASSFWASGRRNTGELFF. The CDR3 DNA reads TGTGCCAGCAGCTTTTGGGCTAGCGGGAGACGGAACACCGGGGAGCTGTTTTTT.

The CDR3 bases are TGCGCCAGCAGCCTGGGACTCCAAGGGGTATTGGGGCAGTTCTTC. It yields the protein CASSLGLQGVLGQFF. This chain joins TRBV5-1 and TRBJ2-1; possibly TRBD2 for D (6 bases). Germline V gene data show CDR1 as SGHRS and CDR2 as YFSETQ. There are 15 residues in the CDR3. V dropped 4 bases and J dropped 12 bases, with 23 bases sitting between them.

With regard to this clonotype: The junction departs from the called germline gene at one end, perhaps through a read error. The chain recombines TRBV7-7 with TRBJ1-6; 9 nucleotides align to TRBD1. This CDR3 region has 13 residues. Germline V CDR1 and CDR2: SSHAT, FNYEAQ (reference sequence). The chain's CDR3 is CASSTGQGSPLHF. CDR3 in DNA: TGTGCTAGCAGCACGGGACAGGGATCACCCCTCCACTTT.

This clonotype has ten or more counts. The genes are TRBV15 and TRBJ2-7; perhaps TRBD1 as D (6 bases). CDR3 length: 15 amino acids. Germline values: CDR1 LNHNV, CDR2 YYDKDF (reference sequence). V lost 0 bases, J lost 2 bases, and 11 bases lay in between. CDR3: CATSRDPTGTYEQYF. The CDR3 bases are TGTGCCACCAGCAGAGACCCAACAGGGACCTACGAGCAGTACTTC.

This clonotype was seen only a few times. The CDR3 DNA reads TGTGCCAGCAGCTTAGAAATCAGGGCCGGGGAGCAGTACTTC. This translates into CASSLEIRAGEQYF. The chain links TRBV7-9 to TRBJ2-7, with TRBD1 as a possible D gene (5 bases). Per germline, CDR1 SEHNR and CDR2 FQNEAQ (reference sequence). The CDR3 has 14 amino acids. Trimming cost V 1 base and J 7 bases, with 14 bases left between them.

This rearrangement joins TRBV5-1 to TRBJ2-1; the match to TRBD2 covers 8 bases. The V and J ends lost 4 bases and 5 bases, in that order; junction bases with no gene match: 8. Germline V gene sequence: CDR1 SGHRS, CDR2 YFSETQ. This CDR3 spans 15 amino acids. CDR3 nucleotides: TGCGCCAGCAGCCGAATTATAGCGGGAAACAATGAGCAGTTCTTC. Translation gives CASSRIIAGNNEQFF.

The chain combines TRBV9 with TRBJ2-1, with TRBD2 matching over 9 bases. Germline lookup yields CDR1 SGDLS and CDR2 YYNGEE. This CDR3 contains 16 residues. J lost 7 bases, V lost 3 bases, and 11 bases had no gene match. The CDR3 DNA follows: TGTGCCAGCAGCGGCGATAGCGGGAGACGGGGAAATGAGCAGTTCTTC. Protein: CASSGDSGRRGNEQFF.

This clonotype has more than one count but fewer than ten. CDR3 nucleotides: TGTGCCAGCAGCTTAGCGGGAGTTACCCCTTACGAGCAGTACTTC. Translating gives CASSLAGVTPYEQYF. The gene calls are TRBV7-2 and TRBJ2-7, with TRBD2 as a possible D gene (5 bases). V dropped 0 bases and J dropped 4 bases, with 13 bases sitting between them. The CDR3 contains 15 residues. Germline values: CDR1 SGHTA, CDR2 FQGNSA. The variable domain in full, with the rest retrieved from reference TRBV7-2 and TRBJ2-7, is GAGVSQSPSNKVTEKGKDVELRCDPISGHTALYWYRQSLGQGLEFLIYFQGNSAPDKSGLPSDRFSAERTGGSVSTLTIQRTQQEDSAVYLCASSLAGVTPYEQYFGPGTRLTVT.

V usage is TRBV29-1 and J usage is TRBJ1-2, with TRBD1 matching 7 bases. CDR1 is SQVTM, CDR2 ANQGSEA, per germline. The CDR3 runs 13 residues. Trimming removed 6 bases from V and 3 bases from J; junction bases left unmatched: 7. The CDR3 loop is CSVIQGTYYGYTF. The DNA of the CDR3 is TGCAGCGTAATACAGGGGACCTACTATGGCTACACCTTC.

The rearrangement joins TRBV30 to TRBJ2-2; TRBD2 matches at 14 bases. The CDR3 contains 17 residues. In germline, CDR1 is GTSNPN, CDR2 SVGIG (reference sequence). The V segment lost 3 bases and the J segment 0 bases; nucleotides outside the gene matches: 3. The CDR3 sequence is CAWRGTSGSTNTGELFF. The CDR3 DNA reads as TGTGCCTGGAGGGGGACTAGCGGGAGTACGAACACCGGGGAGCTGTTTTTT.

This clonotype was counted only a few times. The CDR3 loop reads CASSLAPGDWETQYF. The DNA for the CDR3 is TGTGCCAGCAGTTTAGCCCCCGGAGATTGGGAGACCCAGTACTTC. This chain uses TRBV12-3 or TRBV12-4 with TRBJ2-5; D remains ambiguous. This CDR3 comprises 15 residues. V was shortened by 0 bases and J by 5 bases, with 13 bases between the two germline ends.

This clonotype was recorded a few times. The gene calls are TRBV7-9 and TRBJ2-3; 8 nucleotides align to TRBD1. Germline assignment: CDR1 SEHNR and CDR2 FQNEAQ (reference sequence). The V gene end was trimmed by 3 bases and the J gene end by 6 bases; junction bases not matched to a gene: 5. This CDR3 spans 14 amino acids. The CDR3 DNA reads as TGTGCCAGCAGCTTTCAGGGGGCATGGGATACGCAGTATTTT. Translation gives CASSFQGAWDTQYF.

This clonotype came up a few times. The rearrangement uses TRBV11-2 and TRBJ2-6; D may be TRBD2 (5 bases). Per the germline V gene, CDR1 is SGHAT and CDR2 is FQNNGV. The V end was cut by 6 bases, the J end by 1 base, with 16 bases between. CDR3 size: 17 residues. CDR3 protein: CASRKIKGSSGANVLTF. CDR3 DNA: TGTGCCAGCAGGAAGATTAAAGGGAGTTCTGGGGCCAACGTCCTGACTTTC.